The 13 T cell receptor beta chains given below trace back to one sample, sequenced in a study of T cell responses to AZD1222 COVID-19 vaccine (dated by TCRdb to the early 2020s). The time point label for this specimen denotes: baseline before first vaccination. The protocol used for the library was the immunoSEQ multiplex PCR assay. Imported from immuneACCESS, the table was reduced by TCRdb to in-frame sequences with V and J called. These copies leave out some clones; in studies compared against another copy, an unresolved V gene accounts for under half, and the cause of the remainder is not known. For this sample there are 100,000 to 150,000 clones; 85% to 90% appear just once. The ten largest clones add up to about 27% of the sample. Sequencing used peripheral blood, obtained on day 0 of AZD1222 vaccination. Receptor source: an adult in good health.

This sequence joins TRBV15 and TRBJ1-5; 8 bases are a match to TRBD1. CDR3 size: 16 residues. V trimming: 5 bases; J trimming: 3 bases; junction bases outside the gene matches: 9. Germline CDR1 LNHNV, CDR2 YYDKDF (reference sequence). The CDR3 region is CATSARTGRNNQPQHF. The CDR3 coding sequence is TGTGCCACCAGCGCGCGGACAGGGCGGAACAATCAGCCCCAGCATTTT.

CDR3 in amino acids: CASSPGQVLDEKLFF. CDR3 coding DNA: TGTGCCAGCAGTCCTGGACAGGTTCTAGATGAAAAACTGTTTTTT. The chain carries TRBV6-6 and TRBJ1-4; 7 bases match TRBD1. The V gene end was trimmed by 5 bases and the J gene end by 6 bases; junction bases not matched to a gene: 9. CDR1 is MNHNY, CDR2 SVGAGI, per germline (reference sequence). The CDR3 length is 15 residues.

For this clone: At one end, the junction sequence differs from germline, possibly due to a read error. This chain connects TRBV5-1 to TRBJ2-5, with a possible D match to TRBD1 (6 bases). CDR1 is SGHRS, CDR2 YFSETQ, per germline. There are 15 residues in the CDR3. The CDR3 loop reads CASGRGQLTREAQYF. Here the CDR3 DNA reads TGCGCCAGCGGTCGTGGACAGCTGACAAGAGAGGCCCAGTACTTC.

This chain connects TRBV25-1 to TRBJ2-7, with 7 nucleotides matching TRBD1. The ends lost 8 bases at V and 2 bases at J; junction bases unmatched: 6. The germline V gene encodes CDR1 MGHDK and CDR2 SYGVNS. The CDR3 covers 13 residues. This CDR3 is CASVRQGAYEQYF. The CDR3 nucleotides are TGTGCCAGCGTAAGACAGGGTGCCTACGAGCAGTACTTC.

The chain uses TRBV18 and TRBJ2-2, with 8 bases lining up with TRBD2. Germline V CDR1 and CDR2: KGHSH, LQKENI. The CDR3 has 18 amino acids. V shed 1 base and J 0 bases; nucleotides not matched to a gene: 7. In nucleotides, the CDR3 is TGTGCCAGCTCACCACTAGGATTAGCGGGGACGAACACCGGGGAGCTGTTTTTT. Residues: CASSPLGLAGTNTGELFF.

The chain links TRBV7-9 to TRBJ1-6; D is possibly TRBD1 (5 bases). Germline loops: CDR1 SEHNR, CDR2 FQNEAQ (reference sequence). V gave up 0 bases and J gave up 13 bases, with 13 bases separating them. The CDR3 runs to 14 residues. CDR3 sequence: CASSLAGGTLPLHF. The CDR3 coding sequence is TGTGCCAGCAGCTTAGCGGGGGGGACTCTCCCCCTCCACTTT.

The chain joins TRBV18 to TRBJ2-2; either TRBD1 or TRBD2 may supply D (5 bases each). CDR1 KGHSH and CDR2 LQKENI come from the germline V gene. The V and J ends lost 0 bases and 6 bases respectively, with 8 bases between them. The CDR3 runs 14 residues. CDR3 residues: CASSPPLGAGELFF. The CDR3 DNA follows: TGTGCCAGCTCACCACCCTTGGGGGCCGGGGAGCTGTTTTTT.

This clone was detected once. This rearrangement joins TRBV18 to TRBJ1-2, with TRBD1 identical over 8 bases. This CDR3 spans 13 amino acids. Germline V lookup: CDR1 KGHSH, CDR2 LQKENI. The junction had 6 bases not matched to a gene; V was cut back by 4 bases and J by 8 bases. CDR3 region: CASSLRTGQGYTF. CDR3 in DNA: TGTGCCAGCTCACTTCGGACAGGGCAAGGCTACACCTTC.

J is TRBJ1-1 and V is TRBV7-2; D is unclear. The germline V and J ends were trimmed by 1 base and 1 base, with 10 bases remaining between them. Germline CDR1 SGHTA, CDR2 FQGNSA. The CDR3 covers 15 residues. The CDR3: CASSLESSENTEAFF. For the CDR3, the DNA is TGTGCCAGCAGCTTAGAATCCTCAGAGAACACTGAAGCTTTCTTT.

This clone has only one observation. V usage is TRBV5-1 and J usage is TRBJ2-1; D gene ambiguous. Between the trimmed V and J ends, which lost 7 bases and 6 bases, there was a span of 14 bases. This CDR3 is built from 13 residues. Germline V CDR1 and CDR2: SGHRS, YFSETQ. The chain's CDR3 is CASGDNPSNEQFF. CDR3 nucleotides: TGCGCCAGCGGTGATAACCCCAGCAATGAGCAGTTCTTC.

This chain joins TRBV5-1 and TRBJ2-3, with 8 bases that match TRBD2. CDR1 is SGHRS, CDR2 YFSETQ, per germline. This CDR3 region has 16 residues. Unmatched junction bases numbered 10, after V lost 1 base and J lost 6 bases. The CDR3 sequence is CASSLSQAGVSDTQYF. CDR3 bases: TGCGCCAGCAGCTTGAGTCAAGCGGGAGTGTCGGATACGCAGTATTTT.

V gene TRBV7-9 combines with J gene TRBJ1-4; tentative D call: TRBD1 (5 bases). Germline CDR1 is SEHNR and CDR2 is FQNEAQ (reference sequence). Trimming shortened V by 5 bases and J by 1 base, and 8 bases separated the two germline ends. This CDR3 spans 14 amino acids. The CDR3: CASSPDRTNEKLFF. The CDR3 nucleotides read TGTGCCAGCAGCCCCGACAGAACTAATGAAAAACTGTTTTTT.

The chain carries TRBV12-3 or TRBV12-4 and TRBJ2-5; D remains unclear. V was cut by 3 bases and J by 2 bases, with 7 bases left in between. This CDR3 comprises 13 residues. CDR3 sequence reads: CASSFPTQETQYF. The CDR3 DNA reads TGTGCCAGCAGTTTCCCCACACAAGAGACCCAGTACTTC.